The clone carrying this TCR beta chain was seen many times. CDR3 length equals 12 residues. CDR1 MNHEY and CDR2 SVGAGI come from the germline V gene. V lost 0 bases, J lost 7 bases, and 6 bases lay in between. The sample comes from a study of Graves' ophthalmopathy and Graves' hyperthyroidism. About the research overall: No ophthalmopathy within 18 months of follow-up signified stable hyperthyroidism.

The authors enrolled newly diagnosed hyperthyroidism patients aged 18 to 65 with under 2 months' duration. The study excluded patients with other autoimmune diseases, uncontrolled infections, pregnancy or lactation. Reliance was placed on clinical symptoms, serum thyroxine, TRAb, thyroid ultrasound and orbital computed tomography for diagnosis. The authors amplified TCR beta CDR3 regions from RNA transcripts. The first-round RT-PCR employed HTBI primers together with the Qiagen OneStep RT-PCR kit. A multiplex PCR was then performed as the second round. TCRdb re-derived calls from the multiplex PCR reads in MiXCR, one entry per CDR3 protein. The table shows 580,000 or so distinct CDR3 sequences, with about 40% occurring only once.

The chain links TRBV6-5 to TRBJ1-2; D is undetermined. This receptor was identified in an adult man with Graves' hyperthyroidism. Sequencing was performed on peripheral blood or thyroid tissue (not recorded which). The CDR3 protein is CASSYSGPGYTF. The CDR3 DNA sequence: TGTGCCAGCAGTTACTCAGGGCCTGGCTACACCTTC.